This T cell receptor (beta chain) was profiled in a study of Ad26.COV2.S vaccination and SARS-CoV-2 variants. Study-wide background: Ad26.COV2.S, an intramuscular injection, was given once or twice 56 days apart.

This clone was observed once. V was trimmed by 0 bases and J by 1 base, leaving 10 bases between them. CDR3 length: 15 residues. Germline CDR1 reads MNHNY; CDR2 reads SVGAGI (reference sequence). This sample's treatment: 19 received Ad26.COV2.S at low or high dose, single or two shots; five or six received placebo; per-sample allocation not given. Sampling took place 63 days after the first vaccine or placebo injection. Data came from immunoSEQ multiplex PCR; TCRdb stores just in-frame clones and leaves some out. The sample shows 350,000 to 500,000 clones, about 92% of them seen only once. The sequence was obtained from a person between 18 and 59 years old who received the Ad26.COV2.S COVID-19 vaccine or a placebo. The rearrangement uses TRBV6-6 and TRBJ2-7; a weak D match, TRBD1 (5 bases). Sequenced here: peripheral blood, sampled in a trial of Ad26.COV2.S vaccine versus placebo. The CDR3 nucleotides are TGTGCCAGCAGTTACTCGGCAGGGAATTCCTACGAGCAGTACTTC. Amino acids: CASSYSAGNSYEQYF.